This record looks at one TCR beta chain sequence and its context. This was the immunoSEQ v3 assay. Sequenced by immunoSEQ multiplex PCR; TCRdb stores in-frame clones only, minus some. The sample holds under 100,000 clones, 50% to 70% seen once. The data are from a study of TIL therapy for anti-PD-1-resistant metastatic lung cancer. Overall study: Tumors carried a median around 1.4 non-synonymous mutations per megabase.

The time point here: pre-treatment sample, taken before nivolumab and TIL therapy. The tumor samples were excised metastases, mostly pleural nodules or supraclavicular lymph nodes. Trimming cost V 6 bases and J 2 bases; bases outside gene matches: 7. Germline V gene sequence: CDR1 LGHDT, CDR2 YNNKEL (reference sequence). CDR3 length: 14 amino acids. This chain joins TRBV3-1 (or the pseudogene TRBV3-2) and TRBJ2-7, with 7 bases aligning to TRBD1. The TCR comes from a person aged 30 to 80 with non-small cell lung cancer. Sequencing was performed on tumor tissue, taken at baseline. The CDR3 coding sequence is TGTGCCAGCAGGCCCCCGGGACAGACCTACGAGCAGTACTTC. This gives the protein CASRPPGQTYEQYF.